The TCR beta chain under discussion was sequenced for a study of shared clonotypes between healthy human individuals. Generated by immunoSEQ multiplex PCR, the TCRdb table keeps only in-frame clones and is missing some. In the table there are approximately 980,000 clones, about 80% of which are singletons. This CDR3 has 15 residues. Deletions cut 3 bases from V and 6 bases from J, with 18 bases between. The germline gives CDR1 LNHNV, CDR2 YYDKDF (reference sequence). The rearrangement links TRBV15 to TRBJ2-7; D is uncertain. The material sequenced was memory CD4+ T cells sorted from blood. As to subset: CD45RA-negative fraction. The sequence was collected from a young man in good health. CDR3 DNA sequence: TGTGCCACCAGCAGCGGTGGTTCGAAGGGTGGCGAGCAGTACTTC. Protein product: CATSSGGSKGGEQYF. Combining the CDR3 with reference TRBV15 and TRBJ2-7 gives the whole variable domain DAMVIQNPRYQVTQFGKPVTLSCSQTLNHNVMYWYQQKSSQAPKLLFHYYDKDFNNEADTPDNFQSRRPNTSFCFLDIRSPGLGDTAMYLCATSSGGSKGGEQYFGPGTRLTVT.